This T cell receptor beta chain was sequenced in a study of graft-versus-host responses after intestinal transplantation. The germline V and J ends were trimmed by 3 bases and 3 bases, with 11 bases remaining between them. CDR3 size: 15 residues. Germline CDR1 LGHNA, CDR2 YNFKEQ. As for this clone: Its antigen remains unidentified.

Method: immunoSEQ multiplex PCR; TCRdb's copy keeps in-frame clones and lacks some. The data contain roughly 69,000 clones, 85% to 95% of them singletons. This sequence joins TRBV4-2 and TRBJ2-2; D perhaps matches TRBD2 (6 bases). This clonotype was sampled from a human donor who was the organ donor for an intestinal transplant. The input for sequencing was unstimulated CD8+ T cells sorted from spleen or lymph node cells, taken before transplant. CDR3 in DNA: TGTGCCAGCAGCCAGGAGGGCAGGGACACCGGGGAGCTGTTTTTT. Translation gives CASSQEGRDTGELFF.